The TCR beta chain described here comes from a study of blood T cell repertoires in COVID-19. Study at large: Samples came from the United States, Italy and Spain, spanning acute and convalescent COVID-19. The analysed material was cDNA or gDNA that came from T cells, B-cell-depleted T cells, or PBMCs.

In the source study's methods: The authors estimated nucleated cell counts from reference gene primer amplification. Sequencing used immunoSEQ multiplex PCR; TCRdb keeps in-frame clones, though not all of them. That table supplies the V and J calls and clone size; D and trimming were determined from the DNA. Here the sample spans 250,000 or so clones, more than 75% being singletons. Trimming at V came to 4 bases and at J to 8 bases, leaving 0 bases not matched to a gene. Germline CDR1 and CDR2: MDHEN and SYDVKM. The CDR3 is 11 residues long. This clone showed up just once. What was sequenced was peripheral blood. This sequence originates from a man older than 75 with acute or convalescent COVID-19. This chain links TRBV28 with TRBJ1-2; 8 bases agree with TRBD1. The CDR3 here is CASSWTGGYTF. CDR3 DNA: TGTGCCAGCAGTTGGACAGGGGGCTACACCTTC.